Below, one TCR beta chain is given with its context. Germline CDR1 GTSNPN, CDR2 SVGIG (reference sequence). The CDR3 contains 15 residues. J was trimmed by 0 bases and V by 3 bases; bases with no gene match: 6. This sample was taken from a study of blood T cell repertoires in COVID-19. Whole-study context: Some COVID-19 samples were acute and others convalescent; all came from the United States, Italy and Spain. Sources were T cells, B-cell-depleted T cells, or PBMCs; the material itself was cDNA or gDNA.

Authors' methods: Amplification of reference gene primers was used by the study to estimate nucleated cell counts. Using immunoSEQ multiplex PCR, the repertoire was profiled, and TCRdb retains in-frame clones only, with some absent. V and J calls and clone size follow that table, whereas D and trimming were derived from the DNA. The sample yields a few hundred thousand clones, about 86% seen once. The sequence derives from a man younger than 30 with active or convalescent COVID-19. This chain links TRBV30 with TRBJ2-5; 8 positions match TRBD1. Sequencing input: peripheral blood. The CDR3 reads CAWSAGQAYQETQYF. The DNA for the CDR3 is TGTGCCTGGAGCGCGGGACAGGCGTACCAAGAGACCCAGTACTTC.